These 12 T cell receptor beta chains were all obtained from the same sample, sequenced in a study of blood T cell repertoires in COVID-19. Clones were read by immunoSEQ multiplex PCR, and TCRdb kept only the in-frame ones, dropping some. This sample has about 200,000 clones; 65% to 90% occur once, and the top ten carry over 4.5%. The sequenced sample consisted of peripheral blood. These receptors originate from an elderly man with acute or convalescent COVID-19.

The V call is TRBV7-8, the J call TRBJ1-4; D gene uncertain. Per germline, CDR1 SGHVS and CDR2 FQNEAQ. The V and J ends lost 6 bases and 13 bases respectively, with 15 bases between them. The CDR3 consists of 12 residues. CDR3 DNA sequence: TGTGCCAGCAGTATGGAACGGTCGGGACTGTTTTTT. Its protein product is CASSMERSGLFF. The full variable domain, completed using reference TRBV7-8 and TRBJ1-4, is GAGVSQSPRYKVAKRGQDVALRCDPISGHVSLFWYQQALGQGPEFLTYFQNEAQLDKSGLPSDRFFAERPEGSVSTLKIQRTQQEDSAVYLCASSMERSGLFFGSGTQLSVL.

This clone was recorded a few times. V usage is TRBV6-5 and J usage is TRBJ2-7; TRBD1 is a possible D gene (5 bases). Per germline, CDR1 MNHEY and CDR2 SVGAGI. CDR3 length: 13 residues. The V end was cut by 6 bases, the J end by 4 bases, with 13 bases between. CDR3 sequence (DNA): TGTGCCAGCAGCTCACAGGCCTGGTACGAGCAGTACTTC. Amino acid sequence: CASSSQAWYEQYF.

The chain employs TRBV2 and TRBJ1-5; the D gene is possibly TRBD1 (5 bases). V lost 8 bases and J lost 0, with 11 bases in between. Germline CDR1 is SNHLY and CDR2 is FYNNEI. CDR3 length: 14 amino acids. CDR3 coding DNA: TGTGCCAGCCAGGGATTGTCTAGCAATCAGCCCCAGCATTTT. Protein sequence: CASQGLSSNQPQHF.

This rearrangement joins TRBV6-5 to TRBJ2-7, with a possible D match to TRBD2 (5 bases). The V gene lost 6 bases and the J gene lost 0 bases, with 15 bases spanning the gap. Germline V lookup: CDR1 MNHEY, CDR2 SVGAGI. The CDR3 contains 15 residues. The CDR3 spells CASSPGILSSYEQYF. The CDR3 DNA sequence: TGTGCCAGCAGCCCCGGGATTTTAAGCTCCTACGAGCAGTACTTC.

This clone was recorded only once. The chain carries TRBV5-1 and TRBJ1-1; D is unclear. Deletions cut 4 bases from V and 8 bases from J, with 21 bases between. Germline V CDR1 and CDR2: SGHRS, YFSETQ. The CDR3 is 15 amino acids. The CDR3 nucleotides read TGCGCCAGCAGCCAGAGGCCCCAAGCGTCCGAAGAAGCTTTCTTT. Translating it yields CASSQRPQASEEAFF. The entire variable domain, with the rest obtained from reference TRBV5-1 and TRBJ1-1, is as follows: KAGVTQTPRYLIKTRGQQVTLSCSPISGHRSVSWYQQTPGQGLQFLFEYFSETQRNKGNFPGRFSGRQFSNSRSEMNVSTLELGDSALYLCASSQRPQASEEAFFGQGTRLTVV.

The chain recombines TRBV6-5 with TRBJ1-2; 8 bases line up with TRBD1. There are 14 residues in the CDR3. Trimming took 4 bases from V and 7 from J; bases not matched to a gene: 8. CDR1 is MNHEY and CDR2 is SVGAGI in the germline V gene. CDR3: CASSFWGTGGGYTF. Written as DNA, the CDR3 is TGTGCCAGCAGTTTCTGGGGGACAGGAGGTGGCTACACCTTC.

This sequence joins TRBV20-1 and TRBJ2-1; 9 nucleotides agree with TRBD1. Germline trimming cut 3 bases from V and 7 bases from J; bases unmatched to any gene: 10. The germline V gene encodes CDR1 DFQATT and CDR2 SNEGSKA (reference sequence). CDR3 length equals 15 residues. The chain's CDR3 is CSASNPGQGSNEQFF. CDR3 coding DNA: TGCAGTGCTAGTAACCCGGGACAGGGATCGAATGAGCAGTTCTTC.

The CDR3 loop reads CASSPRQGADYEQYF. The CDR3 nucleotides are TGCGCCAGCAGCCCACGACAGGGGGCGGACTACGAGCAGTACTTC. The rearrangement uses TRBV4-1 and TRBJ2-7, with 10 bases lining up with TRBD1. From germline, CDR1 is MGHRA and CDR2 YSYEKL. J gave up 3 bases and V 4 bases, and 6 bases lay outside the gene matches. The CDR3 runs 15 residues.

This chain joins TRBV11-2 and TRBJ1-1; D is unresolved. The V end was cut by 5 bases, the J end by 0 bases, with 7 bases between. Germline loops: CDR1 SGHAT, CDR2 FQNNGV. The CDR3 has 13 amino acids. CDR3 DNA: TGTGCCAGCAGCCTAGGGCTGAACACTGAAGCTTTCTTT. This gives the protein CASSLGLNTEAFF.

This chain uses TRBV2 with TRBJ1-5, with 10 bases identical to TRBD1. This CDR3 spans 14 amino acids. V shed 6 bases, J shed 5 bases, and the junction held 4 bases outside the gene matches. Germline-derived CDR1 and CDR2 are SNHLY and FYNNEI. For the CDR3, the DNA is TGTGCCAGCAGGAGAGACAGGGGGCATCAGCCCCAGCATTTT. It translates to CASRRDRGHQPQHF.

This chain joins TRBV27 and TRBJ2-7; D remains ambiguous. CDR1 is MNHEY and CDR2 is SMNVEV in the germline V gene (reference sequence). V lost 7 bases to trimming and J lost 6 bases, with 13 bases between them. This CDR3 comprises 12 residues. The CDR3 sequence: CASISPGREQYV. DNA for the CDR3: TGTGCCAGCATCTCCCCTGGCCGCGAGCAGTACGTC.

The chain joins TRBV11-3 to TRBJ2-2; 12 nucleotides line up with TRBD2. Looked up from germline, CDR1 is SGHNT and CDR2 is YENEEA. There are 18 residues in the CDR3. Trimming took 6 bases from V and 7 from J; bases not matched to a gene: 15. For the CDR3, the DNA is TGTGCCAGCAGTTACGGGAACCTAGCGGGAGGGCTCAGCGGGGAGCTGTTTTTT. Translation gives CASSYGNLAGGLSGELFF.